This TCR beta chain was documented in a study of blood T cells in healthy people across ages. The CDR3 is 13 amino acids. With 3 bases removed from V and 5 bases from J, the gap between germline ends came to 7 bases. Study-wide results and limits: The lack of PBMC sorting stopped any conclusive naive versus antigen-experienced comparison. The study found more naive CD4+ cells and higher diversity in long-lived than aged donors.

With regard to this clonotype: Its antigen remains unidentified.

It was with a sample-barcoded 5' primer and a J-beta primer mix that a second PCR of about 7 to 12 cycles was run. TCRdb independently ran MiXCR on the 5' RACE reads; one entry per CDR3 protein. The data contain fewer than 900,000 distinct CDR3 sequences, approximately 49% of them singletons. The origin of this receptor is a woman between 55 and 75 years old in good health. Sequencing input: blood. The rearrangement links TRBV12-3 or TRBV12-4 to TRBJ1-4; TRBD1 might be the D (5 bases). The CDR3 loop reads CASSLGLNEKLFF. CDR3 DNA: TGTGCCAGCAGTTTGGGACTCAATGAAAAACTGTTTTTT.